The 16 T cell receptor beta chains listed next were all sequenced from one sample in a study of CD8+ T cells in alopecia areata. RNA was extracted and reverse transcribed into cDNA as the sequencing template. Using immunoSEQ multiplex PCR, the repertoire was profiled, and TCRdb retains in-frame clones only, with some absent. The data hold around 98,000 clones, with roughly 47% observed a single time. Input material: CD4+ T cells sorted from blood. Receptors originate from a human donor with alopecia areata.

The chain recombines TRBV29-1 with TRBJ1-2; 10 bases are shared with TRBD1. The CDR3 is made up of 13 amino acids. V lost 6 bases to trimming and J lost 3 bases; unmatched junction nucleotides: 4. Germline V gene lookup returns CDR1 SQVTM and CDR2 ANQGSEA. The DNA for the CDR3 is TGCAGCGTGGGGGACAGGGGTTACTATGGCTACACCTTC. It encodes CSVGDRGYYGYTF.

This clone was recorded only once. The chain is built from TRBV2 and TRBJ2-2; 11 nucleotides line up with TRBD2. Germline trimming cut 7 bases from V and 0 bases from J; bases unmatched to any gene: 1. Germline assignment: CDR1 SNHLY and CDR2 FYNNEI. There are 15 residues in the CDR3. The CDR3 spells CASTGLAANTGELFF. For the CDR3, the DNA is TGTGCCAGCACGGGACTAGCGGCGAACACCGGGGAGCTGTTTTTT.

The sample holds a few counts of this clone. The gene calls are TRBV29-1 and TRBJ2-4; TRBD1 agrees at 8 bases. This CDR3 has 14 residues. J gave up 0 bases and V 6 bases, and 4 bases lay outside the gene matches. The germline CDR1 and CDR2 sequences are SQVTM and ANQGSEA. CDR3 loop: CSVRDRLAKNIQYF. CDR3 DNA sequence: TGCAGCGTCCGGGACAGGCTAGCCAAAAACATTCAGTACTTC. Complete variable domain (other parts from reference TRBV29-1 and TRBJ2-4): SAVISQKPSRDICQRGTSLTIQCQVDSQVTMMFWYRQQPGQSLTLIATANQGSEATYESGFVIDKFPISRPNLTFSTLTVSNMSPEDSSIYLCSVRDRLAKNIQYFGAGTRLSVL.

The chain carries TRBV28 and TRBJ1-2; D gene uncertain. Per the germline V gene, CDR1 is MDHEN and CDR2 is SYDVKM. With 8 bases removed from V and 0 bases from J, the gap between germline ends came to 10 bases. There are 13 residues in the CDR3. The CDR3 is CASYSPTNYGYTF. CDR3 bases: TGTGCCAGCTACAGCCCAACTAACTATGGCTACACCTTC.

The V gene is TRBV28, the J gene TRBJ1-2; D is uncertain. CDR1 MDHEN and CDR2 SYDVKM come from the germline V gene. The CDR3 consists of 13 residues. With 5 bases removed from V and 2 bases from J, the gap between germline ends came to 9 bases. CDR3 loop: CASSPGRNYGYTF. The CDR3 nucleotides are TGTGCCAGCAGTCCGGGTCGCAACTATGGCTACACCTTC.

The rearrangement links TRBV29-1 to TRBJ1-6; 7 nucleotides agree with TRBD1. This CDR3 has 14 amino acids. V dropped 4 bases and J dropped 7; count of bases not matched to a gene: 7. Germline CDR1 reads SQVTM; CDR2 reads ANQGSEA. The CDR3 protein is CSVAADRDNSPLHF. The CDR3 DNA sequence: TGCAGCGTTGCCGCCGACAGGGACAATTCACCCCTCCACTTT.

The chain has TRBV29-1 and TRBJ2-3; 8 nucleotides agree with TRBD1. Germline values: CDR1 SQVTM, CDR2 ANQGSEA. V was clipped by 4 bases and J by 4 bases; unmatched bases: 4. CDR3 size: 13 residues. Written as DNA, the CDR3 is TGCAGCGTTGTTGTCAGGGGGCCAGATACGCAGTATTTT. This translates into CSVVVRGPDTQYF.

The CDR3 coding sequence is TGCAGTGCTAGGCGGGACGGAGCTTTCTTT. Translating gives CSARRDGAFF. V usage is TRBV20-1 and J usage is TRBJ1-1; the D gene is possibly TRBD1 (5 bases). Germline CDR1 reads DFQATT; CDR2 reads SNEGSKA (reference sequence). CDR3 length: 10 residues. Trimming took off 3 bases at V and 10 bases at J, with 9 bases between the two ends.

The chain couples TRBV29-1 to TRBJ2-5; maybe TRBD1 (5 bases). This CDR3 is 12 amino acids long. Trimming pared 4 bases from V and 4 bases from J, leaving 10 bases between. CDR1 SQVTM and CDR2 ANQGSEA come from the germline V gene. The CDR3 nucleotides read TGCAGCGTTGTAGGGGTCAGAGAGACCCAGTACTTC. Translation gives CSVVGVRETQYF.

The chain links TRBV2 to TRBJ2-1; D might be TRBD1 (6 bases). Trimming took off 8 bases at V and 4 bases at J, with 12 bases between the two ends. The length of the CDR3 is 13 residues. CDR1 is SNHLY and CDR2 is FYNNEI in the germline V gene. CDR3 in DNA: TGTGCCAGCCTGACAGGCCATTACAATGAGCAGTTCTTC. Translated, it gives CASLTGHYNEQFF.

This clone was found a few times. The CDR3: CSVLGRAYNEQFF. The CDR3 nucleotides read TGCAGCGTGCTAGGACGAGCCTACAATGAGCAGTTCTTC. V and J are TRBV29-1 and TRBJ2-1; D gene uncertain. The V gene's germline CDR1 is SQVTM and CDR2 ANQGSEA. CDR3 length: 13 amino acids. V lost 6 bases and J 2 bases, leaving 11 bases between the germline ends.

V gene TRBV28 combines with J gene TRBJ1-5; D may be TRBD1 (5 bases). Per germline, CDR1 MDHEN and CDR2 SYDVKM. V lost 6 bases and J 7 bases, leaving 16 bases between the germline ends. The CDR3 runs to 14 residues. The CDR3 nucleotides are TGTGCCAGCAGCCCCCCAGGGAGCGGCCAGCCCCAGCATTTT. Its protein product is CASSPPGSGQPQHF. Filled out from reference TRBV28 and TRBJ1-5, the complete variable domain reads DVKVTQSSRYLVKRTGEKVFLECVQDMDHENMFWYRQDPGLGLRLIYFSYDVKMKEKGDIPEGYSVSREKKERFSLILESASTNQTSMYLCASSPPGSGQPQHFGDGTRLSIL.

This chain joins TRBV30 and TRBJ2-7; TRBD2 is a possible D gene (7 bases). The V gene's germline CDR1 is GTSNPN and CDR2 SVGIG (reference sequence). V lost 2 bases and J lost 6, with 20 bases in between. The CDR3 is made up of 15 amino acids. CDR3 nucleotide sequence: TGTGCCTGGAGTTGGCTGGGCAGGGGACTACTCGAGCAGTACTTC. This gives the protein CAWSWLGRGLLEQYF.

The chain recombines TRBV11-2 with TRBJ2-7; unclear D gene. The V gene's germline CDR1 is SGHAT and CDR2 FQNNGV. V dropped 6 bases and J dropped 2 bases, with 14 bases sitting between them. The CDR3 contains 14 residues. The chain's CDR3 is CASRIDPQTYEQYF. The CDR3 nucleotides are TGTGCCAGCAGAATCGACCCTCAGACCTACGAGCAGTACTTC.

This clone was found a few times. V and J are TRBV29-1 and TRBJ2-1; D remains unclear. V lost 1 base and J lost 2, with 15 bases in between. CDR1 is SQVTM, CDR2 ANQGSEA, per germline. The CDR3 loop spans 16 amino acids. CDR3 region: CSVEGLTSLAYNEQFF. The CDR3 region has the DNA TGCAGCGTTGAAGGCCTGACATCCCTGGCCTACAATGAGCAGTTCTTC.

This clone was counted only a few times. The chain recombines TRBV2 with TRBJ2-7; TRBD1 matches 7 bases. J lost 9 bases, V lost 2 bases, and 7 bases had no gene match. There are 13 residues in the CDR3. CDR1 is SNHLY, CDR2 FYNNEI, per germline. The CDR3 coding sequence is TGTGCCAGCAGTGAAAGGACAGGCCTGGGGCAGTACTTC. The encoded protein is CASSERTGLGQYF.